A selection of T cell receptor beta chains follows, all from one sample in a study of cytomegalovirus exposure and HLA in healthy donors. TCRdb's copy holds only in-frame clones and misses some; the assay was immunoSEQ multiplex PCR. The sample consists of a few hundred thousand clones, roughly 80% of them appearing once. The sequenced material came from PBMCs. Every receptor here comes from a man aged 25 to 45 in good health and CMV-seronegative. The CDR3 runs from the conserved cysteine through the conserved F or W. A D gene is named only where the DNA matches it firmly. Not every row has a clone size; where given, it reads once, few, many or a size class.

V gene: TRBV29-1
D gene: -
CDR3 length: 15
J gene: TRBJ2-1
clone size: -
CDR3 DNA: TGCAGCGCTCCCGGAGGTGTAGCGTTAGTAGATGAGCAGTTCTTC
CDR3 protein: CSAPGGVALVDEQFF

V gene: TRBV4-2
D gene: -
CDR3 length: 16
J gene: TRBJ2-1
clone size: -
CDR3 DNA: TGTGCCAGCAGCCAAGAATCAAGCGGGTCCGGCAATGAGCAGTTCTTC
CDR3 protein: CASSQESSGSGNEQFF

V gene: TRBV6-5
D gene: TRBD2
CDR3 length: 16
J gene: TRBJ2-5
clone size: -
CDR3 DNA: TGTGCCAGCAGTTATTGGCGCGGGGGGACCCAAGAGACCCAGTACTTC
CDR3 protein: CASSYWRGGTQETQYF

V gene: TRBV4-1
D gene: -
CDR3 length: 18
J gene: TRBJ1-1
clone size: -
CDR3 DNA: TGCGCCAGCAGCCATCCACCGGAGGCACCAACAATGAACACTGAAGCTTTCTTT
CDR3 protein: CASSHPPEAPTMNTEAFF

V gene: TRBV6-1
D gene: TRBD1
CDR3 length: 13
J gene: TRBJ1-2
clone size: -
CDR3 DNA: TGTGCCAGTTTAGGGACAGCTAACTATGGCTACACCTTC
CDR3 protein: CASLGTANYGYTF

V gene: TRBV2
D gene: TRBD1
CDR3 length: 16
J gene: TRBJ2-2
clone size: -
CDR3 DNA: TGTGCCAGCAGTCCCGTGGGACAGGGAAACACCGGGGAGCTGTTTTTT
CDR3 protein: CASSPVGQGNTGELFF

V gene: TRBV4-1
D gene: -
CDR3 length: 13
J gene: TRBJ2-7
clone size: -
CDR3 DNA: TGCGCCAGCAGCCAAGAAGGAGACTACGAGCAGTACTTC
CDR3 protein: CASSQEGDYEQYF

V gene: TRBV5-6
D gene: TRBD2
CDR3 length: 18
J gene: TRBJ2-3
clone size: -
CDR3 DNA: TGTGCCAGCCGACTTAACCCAGCGGGGGCCCTTTCCACAGATACGCAGTATTTT
CDR3 protein: CASRLNPAGALSTDTQYF

V gene: TRBV19
D gene: -
CDR3 length: 13
J gene: TRBJ2-5
clone size: -
CDR3 DNA: TGTGCCAGTGGCGGCAGGAGGGGAGAGACCCAGTACTTC
CDR3 protein: CASGGRRGETQYF

V gene: TRBV6-5
D gene: -
CDR3 length: 14
J gene: TRBJ2-5
clone size: once
CDR3 DNA: TGTGCCACCTTAGACAGCCCAAATGCGGAGACCCAGTACTTC
CDR3 protein: CATLDSPNAETQYF

V gene: TRBV7-4
D gene: -
CDR3 length: 13
J gene: TRBJ2-3
clone size: -
CDR3 DNA: TGTGCCAGCGGTGTCGGGAGCACAGATACGCAGTATTTT
CDR3 protein: CASGVGSTDTQYF

V gene: TRBV6-5
D gene: -
CDR3 length: 15
J gene: TRBJ1-2
clone size: -
CDR3 DNA: TGTGCCAGCAGTTACGGCGACAGGCTCAACTATGGCTACACCTTC
CDR3 protein: CASSYGDRLNYGYTF

V gene: TRBV6-1
D gene: -
CDR3 length: 13
J gene: TRBJ1-5
clone size: -
CDR3 DNA: TGTGCCAGCAGTGCTGTCCCGAATCAGCCCCAGCATTTT
CDR3 protein: CASSAVPNQPQHF

V gene: TRBV4-3
D gene: TRBD1
CDR3 length: 14
J gene: TRBJ1-1
clone size: -
CDR3 DNA: TGCGCCAGCAGCCGACAGGGGCAGGGCACTGAAGCTTTCTTT
CDR3 protein: CASSRQGQGTEAFF

V gene: TRBV11-2
D gene: TRBD1
CDR3 length: 16
J gene: TRBJ1-4
clone size: few
CDR3 DNA: TGTGCCAGCAGCTCTCTCTACAGGGGGCGTCGGGAAAAACTGTTTTTT
CDR3 protein: CASSSLYRGRREKLFF

V gene: TRBV9
D gene: -
CDR3 length: 16
J gene: TRBJ1-3
clone size: -
CDR3 DNA: TGTGCCAGCAGCGCACTTCAGGGCACGGCTGGAAACACCATATATTTT
CDR3 protein: CASSALQGTAGNTIYF

V gene: TRBV5-1
D gene: TRBD1
CDR3 length: 17
J gene: TRBJ2-7
clone size: few
CDR3 DNA: TGCGCCAGCAGCTTGTCCGGTGGGGGACAGGAAGATAACGAGCAGTACTTC
CDR3 protein: CASSLSGGGQEDNEQYF

V gene: TRBV5-1
D gene: -
CDR3 length: 14
J gene: TRBJ2-5
clone size: -
CDR3 DNA: TGCGCCAGCAGCTTGGGAGGGCCCCAAGAGACCCAGTACTTC
CDR3 protein: CASSLGGPQETQYF

V gene: TRBV9
D gene: -
CDR3 length: 16
J gene: TRBJ1-2
clone size: -
CDR3 DNA: TGTGCCAGCAGCCCCCATCAGGTTCAAACGATGAATGGCTACACCTTC
CDR3 protein: CASSPHQVQTMNGYTF

V gene: TRBV5-4
D gene: -
CDR3 length: 14
J gene: TRBJ1-1
clone size: -
CDR3 DNA: TGTGCCAGCAGCCTTCGGACAGAGAGCACTGAAGCTTTCTTT
CDR3 protein: CASSLRTESTEAFF

V gene: TRBV7-9
D gene: TRBD2
CDR3 length: 18
J gene: TRBJ2-2
clone size: -
CDR3 DNA: TGTTCCAGCAGCCCCCGGACTAGCGGGGGGCGAGGCACCGGGGAGCTGTTTTTT
CDR3 protein: CSSSPRTSGGRGTGELFF

V gene: TRBV28
D gene: TRBD1
CDR3 length: 17
J gene: TRBJ1-2
clone size: -
CDR3 DNA: TGTGCCAGCGTTACACCATATAGACAGGGTGGAATGGACGGCTACACCTTC
CDR3 protein: CASVTPYRQGGMDGYTF

V gene: TRBV5-1
D gene: -
CDR3 length: 13
J gene: TRBJ2-3
clone size: -
CDR3 DNA: TGCGCCAGCAGCTCCCAGGGCACAGATACGCAGTATTTT
CDR3 protein: CASSSQGTDTQYF

V gene: TRBV6-5
D gene: TRBD1
CDR3 length: 14
J gene: TRBJ2-1
clone size: -
CDR3 DNA: TGTGCCAGCGGGCCGGGACAGTGGTACAATGAGCAGTTCTTC
CDR3 protein: CASGPGQWYNEQFF

V gene: TRBV2
D gene: -
CDR3 length: 16
J gene: TRBJ2-2
clone size: -
CDR3 DNA: TGTGCCAGCAGTGAGGCTAGCGTAGTGAACACCGGGGAGCTGTTTTTT
CDR3 protein: CASSEASVVNTGELFF

V gene: TRBV6-5
D gene: -
CDR3 length: 16
J gene: TRBJ1-3
clone size: -
CDR3 DNA: TGTGCCAGCAGTTACTCGAGTCGAAACCACGGAAACACCATATATTTT
CDR3 protein: CASSYSSRNHGNTIYF

V gene: TRBV5-5
D gene: -
CDR3 length: 16
J gene: TRBJ1-2
clone size: -
CDR3 DNA: TGTGCCAGCAGCTCCTGGACAGCAATCTATGAGTATGGCTACACCTTC
CDR3 protein: CASSSWTAIYEYGYTF

V gene: TRBV9
D gene: -
CDR3 length: 14
J gene: TRBJ1-6
clone size: -
CDR3 DNA: TGTGCCAGCAGCGTAGGGGCAGATAATTCACCCCTCCACTTT
CDR3 protein: CASSVGADNSPLHF

V gene: TRBV5-4
D gene: -
CDR3 length: 16
J gene: TRBJ1-1
clone size: -
CDR3 DNA: TGTGCCAGCAGCTTGGGGGCAGGGACATTGAACACTGAAGCTTTCTTT
CDR3 protein: CASSLGAGTLNTEAFF

V gene: TRBV10-2
D gene: TRBD1
CDR3 length: 14
J gene: TRBJ1-2
clone size: -
CDR3 DNA: TGCGCCAGCAGTCCGGGACAGGGGATATATGGCTACACCTTC
CDR3 protein: CASSPGQGIYGYTF

V gene: TRBV11-2
D gene: TRBD1
CDR3 length: 14
J gene: TRBJ1-2
clone size: -
CDR3 DNA: TGTGCCAGCTTCTCTCACCGGGACAGAGGGGGCTACACCTTC
CDR3 protein: CASFSHRDRGGYTF

V gene: TRBV5-1
D gene: -
CDR3 length: 12
J gene: TRBJ2-7
clone size: -
CDR3 DNA: TGCCCAATGGGAGACCCAGCCTACGAGCAGTACTTC
CDR3 protein: CPMGDPAYEQYF

V gene: TRBV4-3
D gene: TRBD2
CDR3 length: 17
J gene: TRBJ2-1
clone size: few
CDR3 DNA: TGCGCCAGCAGCCAAGATATCGGACTAGCGGGGGACAATGAGCAGTTCTTC
CDR3 protein: CASSQDIGLAGDNEQFF

V gene: TRBV6-5
D gene: TRBD1
CDR3 length: 15
J gene: TRBJ2-7
clone size: few
CDR3 DNA: TGTGCCAGCAGTTACTCCAGGGACAGGCGCTACGAGCAGTACTTC
CDR3 protein: CASSYSRDRRYEQYF

V gene: TRBV5-1
D gene: TRBD2
CDR3 length: 15
J gene: TRBJ2-5
clone size: -
CDR3 DNA: TGCGCCAGCAGCGTCCGCGGGGGGGCCGAGGAGACCCAGTACTTC
CDR3 protein: CASSVRGGAEETQYF